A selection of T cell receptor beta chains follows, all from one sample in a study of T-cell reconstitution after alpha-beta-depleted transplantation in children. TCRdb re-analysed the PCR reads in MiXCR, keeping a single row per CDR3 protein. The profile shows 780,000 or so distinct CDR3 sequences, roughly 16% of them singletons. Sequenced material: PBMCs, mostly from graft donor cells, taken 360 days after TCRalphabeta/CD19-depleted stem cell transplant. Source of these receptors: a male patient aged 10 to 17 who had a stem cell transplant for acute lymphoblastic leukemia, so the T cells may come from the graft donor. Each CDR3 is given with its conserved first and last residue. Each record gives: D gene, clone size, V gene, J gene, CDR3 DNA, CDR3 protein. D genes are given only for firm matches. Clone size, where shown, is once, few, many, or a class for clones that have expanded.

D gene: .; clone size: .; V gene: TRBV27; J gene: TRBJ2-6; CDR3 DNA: TGTGCCAGTGCAGGCAGGGGTCGGTCTGGGGCCAACGTCCTGACTTTC; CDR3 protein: CASAGRGRSGANVLTF
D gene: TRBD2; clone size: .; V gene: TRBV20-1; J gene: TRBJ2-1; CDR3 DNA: TGCAGTGCCTCATCCCCCCGAGCGGGGAGATACAATGAGCAGTTCTTC; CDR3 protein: CSASSPRAGRYNEQFF
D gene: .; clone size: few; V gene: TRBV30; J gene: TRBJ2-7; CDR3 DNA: TGTGCCTGGAGTGTCTCGCGGAGTTACGAGCAGTACTTC; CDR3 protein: CAWSVSRSYEQYF
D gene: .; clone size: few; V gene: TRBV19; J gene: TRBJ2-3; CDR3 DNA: TGTGCCAGTAACTGGCTGGGGAGGACCCTCTACACAGATACGCAGTATTTT; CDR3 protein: CASNWLGRTLYTDTQYF
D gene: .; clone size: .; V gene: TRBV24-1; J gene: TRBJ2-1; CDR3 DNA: TGTGCCACTTCCCTAAGCTCCTACAATGAGCAGTTCTTC; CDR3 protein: CATSLSSYNEQFF
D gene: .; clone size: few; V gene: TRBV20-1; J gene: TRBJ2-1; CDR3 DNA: TGCAGTGCCACAAGGACAGTAAGAAACATGAATGAGCAGTTCTTC; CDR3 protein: CSATRTVRNMNEQFF
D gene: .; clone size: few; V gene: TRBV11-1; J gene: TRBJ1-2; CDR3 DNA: TGTGCCAGCAGCCACAGTATTAACTATGGCTACACCTTC; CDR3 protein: CASSHSINYGYTF
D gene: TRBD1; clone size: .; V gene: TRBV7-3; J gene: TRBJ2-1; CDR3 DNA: TGTGCCAGCAGCATAGGACAGGGGGCGAACGAGCAGTTCTTC; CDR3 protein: CASSIGQGANEQFF
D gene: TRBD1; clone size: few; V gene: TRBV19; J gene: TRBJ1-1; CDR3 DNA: TGTGCCAGTAGCCGGGACAGGGGGCGTATTACTGAAGCTTTCTTT; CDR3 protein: CASSRDRGRITEAFF
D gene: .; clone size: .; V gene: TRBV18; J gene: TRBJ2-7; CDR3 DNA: TGTGCCAGCTCACCAGTTCTATCGGGGGGCGACGAGCAGTACTTC; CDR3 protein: CASSPVLSGGDEQYF
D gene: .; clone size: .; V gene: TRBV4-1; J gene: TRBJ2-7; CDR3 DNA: TGCGCCAGCAGCCAAGATCCGGGGACGGCTTCCTACGAGCAGTACTTC; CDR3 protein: CASSQDPGTASYEQYF
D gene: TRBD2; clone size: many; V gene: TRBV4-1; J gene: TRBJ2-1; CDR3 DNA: TGCGCCAGCAGCCAAGATCTGGGGGGGAGGGTCTCCTACAATGAGCAGTTCTTC; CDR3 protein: CASSQDLGGRVSYNEQFF
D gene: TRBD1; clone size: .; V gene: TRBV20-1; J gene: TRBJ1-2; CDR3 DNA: TGCAGTGCTAGAACAAGACAGGGTCGGAACTATGGCTACACCTTC; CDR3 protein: CSARTRQGRNYGYTF
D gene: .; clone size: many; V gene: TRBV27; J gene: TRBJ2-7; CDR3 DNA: TGTGCCAGCAGGCAACAGGGCGGAGGCGAGCAGTACTTC; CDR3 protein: CASRQQGGGEQYF
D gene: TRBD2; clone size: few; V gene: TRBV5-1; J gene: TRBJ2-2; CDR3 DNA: TGCGCCAGCAGCTGGAGACTAGCGGGAGTTACCGGGGAGCTGTTTTTT; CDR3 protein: CASSWRLAGVTGELFF
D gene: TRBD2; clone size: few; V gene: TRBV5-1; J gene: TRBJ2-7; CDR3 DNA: TGCGCCAGCAGCGTGGCGGGGGGCTGGTACGAGCAGTACTTC; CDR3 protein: CASSVAGGWYEQYF
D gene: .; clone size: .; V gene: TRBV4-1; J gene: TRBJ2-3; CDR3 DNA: TGCGCCAGCAGCCAAGAGAATCGGCGGAGGGGGAATACGCAGTATTTT; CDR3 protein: CASSQENRRRGNTQYF
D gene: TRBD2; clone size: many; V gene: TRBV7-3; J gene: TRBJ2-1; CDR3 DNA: TGTGCCAGCAGCGCGGGACTAGCGGGAGGGCCGGGAAATGAGCAGTTCTTC; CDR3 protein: CASSAGLAGGPGNEQFF
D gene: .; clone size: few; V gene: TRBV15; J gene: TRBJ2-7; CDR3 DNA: TGTGCCACCAGCAGAGGACAGGCCGTCTCCTACGAGCAGTACTTC; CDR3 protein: CATSRGQAVSYEQYF
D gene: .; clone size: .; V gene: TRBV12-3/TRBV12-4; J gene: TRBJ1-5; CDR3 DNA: TGTGCCAGCAGTTTATGGAAAGTGAAGAGTAGCAATCAGCCCCAGCATTTT; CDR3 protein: CASSLWKVKSSNQPQHF
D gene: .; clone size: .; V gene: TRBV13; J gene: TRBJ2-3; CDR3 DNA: TGTGCCAGCAGCTTAGGAGGGGGAGGGCCAGGTGATACGCAGTATTTT; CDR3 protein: CASSLGGGGPGDTQYF
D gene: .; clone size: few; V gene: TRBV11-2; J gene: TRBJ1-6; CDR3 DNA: TGTGCCAGCAGCTACTTCCGGCCCAGTCAAGGGAGCTCCTATAATTCACCCCTCCACTTT; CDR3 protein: CASSYFRPSQGSSYNSPLHF
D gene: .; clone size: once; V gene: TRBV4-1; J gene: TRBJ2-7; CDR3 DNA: TGCGCCAGCAGCCAAGTTCCGACAGGCCCGATTTCCTACGAGCAGTACTTC; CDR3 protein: CASSQVPTGPISYEQYF
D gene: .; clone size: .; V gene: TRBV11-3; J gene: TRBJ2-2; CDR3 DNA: TGTGCCAGCAGCACGCGCCTGGGACCCGGGGAGCTGTTTTTT; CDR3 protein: CASSTRLGPGELFF
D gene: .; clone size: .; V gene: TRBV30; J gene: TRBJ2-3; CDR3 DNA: TGTGCCTGGAGTGTAGTCGGGAACACAGATACGCAGTATTTT; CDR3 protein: CAWSVVGNTDTQYF
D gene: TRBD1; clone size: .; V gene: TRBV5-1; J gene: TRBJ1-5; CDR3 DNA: TGCGCCAGCGGCACAGGGGGGAATCAGCCCCAGCATTTT; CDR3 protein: CASGTGGNQPQHF
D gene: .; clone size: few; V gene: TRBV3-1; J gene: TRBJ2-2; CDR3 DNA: TGTGCCAGCAGCCGACCGGGACGCCGCACCGGGGAGCTGTTTTTT; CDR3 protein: CASSRPGRRTGELFF
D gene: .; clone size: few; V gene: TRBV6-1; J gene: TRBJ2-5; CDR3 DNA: TGTGCCAGCAGACGACAAGTATGGGAGACCCAGTACTTC; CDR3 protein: CASRRQVWETQYF
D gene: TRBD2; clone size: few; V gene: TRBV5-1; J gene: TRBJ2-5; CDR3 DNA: TGCGCCAGCAGCTCCCGAAGCGGGAGCACAAAGGGAGAGACCCAGTACTTC; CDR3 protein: CASSSRSGSTKGETQYF
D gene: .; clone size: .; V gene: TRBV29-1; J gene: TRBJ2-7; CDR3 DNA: TGCAGCGTTGAAAAGGACAACTCGTACGAGCAGTACTTC; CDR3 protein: CSVEKDNSYEQYF
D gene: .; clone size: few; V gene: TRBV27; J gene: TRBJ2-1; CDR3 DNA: TGTGCCAGCAGTTTACTCGCCCCAATGACTGAGCAGTTCTTC; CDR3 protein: CASSLLAPMTEQFF
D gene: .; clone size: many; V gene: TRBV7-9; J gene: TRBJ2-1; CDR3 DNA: TGTGCCAGCAGCTTAGATAGGCGCGAGCAGTTCTTC; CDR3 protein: CASSLDRREQFF
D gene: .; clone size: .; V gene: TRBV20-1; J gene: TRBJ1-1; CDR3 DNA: TGCAGTGCCGGTACCGGGACGGGTAACACTGAAGCTTTCTTT; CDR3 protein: CSAGTGTGNTEAFF
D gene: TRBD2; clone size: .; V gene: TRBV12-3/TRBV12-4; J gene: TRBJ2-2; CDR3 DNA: TGTGCCAGCAGTTCCGGGACTAGCGGGAGGGCCAGCTGGGAGCTGTTTTTT; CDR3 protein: CASSSGTSGRASWELFF
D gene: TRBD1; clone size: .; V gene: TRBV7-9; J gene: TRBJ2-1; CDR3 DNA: TGTGCCAGCAGCTTAAGACAGGGGGCCAGTGAGCAGTTCTTC; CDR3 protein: CASSLRQGASEQFF
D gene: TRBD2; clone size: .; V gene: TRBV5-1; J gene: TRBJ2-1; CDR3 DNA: TGCGCCAGCAGCTTGTCCGCGGGAGTAGATGAGCAGTTCTTC; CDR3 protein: CASSLSAGVDEQFF
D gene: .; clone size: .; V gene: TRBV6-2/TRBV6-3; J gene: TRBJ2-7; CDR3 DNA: TGTGCCAGCAGTTCGGACCAATGGGACTACGAGCAGTACTTC; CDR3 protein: CASSSDQWDYEQYF
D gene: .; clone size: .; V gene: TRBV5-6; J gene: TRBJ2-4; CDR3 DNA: TGTGCCAGCAGCTTGGGAAGCTCTGACATTCAGTACTTC; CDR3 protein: CASSLGSSDIQYF
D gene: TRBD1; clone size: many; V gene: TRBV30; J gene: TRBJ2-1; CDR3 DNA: TGTGCCTGGAGTGTAGGCCAGGGGGCGCCTAGTCGTAATGAGCAGTTCTTC; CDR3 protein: CAWSVGQGAPSRNEQFF
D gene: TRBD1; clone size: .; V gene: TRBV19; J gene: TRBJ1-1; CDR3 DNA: TGTGCCAGTACCAGAACAGGGGGGATAATTCTGACTGAAGCTTTCTTT; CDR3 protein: CASTRTGGIILTEAFF
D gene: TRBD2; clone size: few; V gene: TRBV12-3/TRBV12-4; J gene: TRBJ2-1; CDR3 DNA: TGTGCCAGCAGATGGAGCGGGAGGGCCTACAATGAGCAGTTCTTC; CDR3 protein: CASRWSGRAYNEQFF
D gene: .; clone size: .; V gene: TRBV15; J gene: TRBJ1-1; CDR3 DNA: TGTGCCACCAGCAGAGTTTTGACTGAAGCTTTCTTT; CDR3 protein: CATSRVLTEAFF
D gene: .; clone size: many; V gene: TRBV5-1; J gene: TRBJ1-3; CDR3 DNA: TGCGCCAGCAGCTTGGATTCGGGACCGACCTCTGGAAACACCATATATTTT; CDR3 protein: CASSLDSGPTSGNTIYF
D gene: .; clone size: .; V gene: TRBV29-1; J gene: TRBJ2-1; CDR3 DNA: TGCAGCGCAAGTCCTGGGTGGGGCGCGACAACCTACAATGAGCAGTTCTTC; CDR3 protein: CSASPGWGATTYNEQFF
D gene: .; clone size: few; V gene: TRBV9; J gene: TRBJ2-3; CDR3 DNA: TGTGCCAGCACCCCGGCGGGAACCACAGATACGCAGTATTTT; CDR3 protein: CASTPAGTTDTQYF
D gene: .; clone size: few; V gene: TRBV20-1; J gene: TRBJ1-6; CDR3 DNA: TGCAGTGCTATTCGGACAGCAAGAACCTATAATTCACCCCTCCACTTT; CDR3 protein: CSAIRTARTYNSPLHF
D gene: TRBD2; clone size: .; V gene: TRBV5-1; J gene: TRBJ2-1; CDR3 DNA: TGCGCCAGCAGCTTGGCCGGGACTAGCGGGAGGGTGGGTCCGTTCTTC; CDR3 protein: CASSLAGTSGRVGPFF
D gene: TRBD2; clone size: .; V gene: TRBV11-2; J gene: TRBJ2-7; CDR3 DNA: TGTGCCAGCCACTTAGGCGGACTAGCGGGAAAGGGGGACTTC; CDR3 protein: CASHLGGLAGKGDF
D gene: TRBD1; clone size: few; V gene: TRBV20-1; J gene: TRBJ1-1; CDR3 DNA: TGCAGTGCTAGAACCACAGGGGGTTACACTGAAGCTTTCTTT; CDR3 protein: CSARTTGGYTEAFF
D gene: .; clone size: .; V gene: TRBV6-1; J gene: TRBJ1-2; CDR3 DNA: TGTGCCAGCAGGTTCCTGGACAGCTTTTATGGCTACACCTTC; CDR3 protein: CASRFLDSFYGYTF
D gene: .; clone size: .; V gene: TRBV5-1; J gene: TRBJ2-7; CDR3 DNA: TGCGCCAGCAGCTTGCAGGGCACCATGACCTACGAGCAGTACTTC; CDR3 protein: CASSLQGTMTYEQYF